This T cell receptor (beta chain) came from a study of lymphopenia after photon versus proton radiotherapy. Findings and limits, study-wide: Larger post-nadir TCR diversity loss correlated inversely with survival in deceased patients. After lymphocyte nadir, photon-treated repertoires showed oligoclonal expansion, especially CD8+ Temra. Photon-treated patients lost naive T cells and TCR diversity; proton-treated stayed stable.

Only in-frame clones appear in the TCRdb table, and some are missing; sequencing was by immunoSEQ multiplex PCR. The sample lists 50,000 to 75,000 clones; around 85% were seen once. The germline gives CDR1 LGHNA, CDR2 YNFKEQ. This CDR3 has 12 amino acids. Trimming left V 4 bases short and J 3 bases short, with 7 bases between. This clone was seen a single time. Its antigen is still unknown. The J gene is TRBJ2-7, the V gene TRBV4-2; D remains unclear. The material sequenced was peripheral blood, taken from a patient treated with photon-based radiotherapy. This clonotype was obtained from a man aged 35-49 years with gastric cancer. CDR3 sequence: CASSPDGYEQYF. In DNA form, the CDR3 reads TGTGCCAGCAGCCCTGACGGCTACGAGCAGTACTTC.